The 30 T cell receptor beta chains below all came from one sample that was sequenced in a study of cytomegalovirus exposure and HLA in healthy donors. The PCR employed 60 Vbeta primers together with 13 Jbeta primers. Produced via immunoSEQ multiplex PCR; TCRdb's table is partial and in-frame only. Here the sample table reports 100,000 to 150,000 clones. The material sequenced was PBMCs. These receptors originate from a young man in good health and CMV-seronegative.

The gene calls are TRBV10-3 and TRBJ1-1, with D tentatively TRBD1 (5 bases). The germline V gene has CDR1 ENHRY and CDR2 SYGVKD. V lost 0 bases, J lost 11 bases, and 16 bases lay in between. The CDR3 extends over 14 amino acids. The CDR3 DNA follows: TGTGCCATCAGTGAGTCTGGGGGGTCGCCATTCGCTTTCTTT. Its translation: CAISESGGSPFAFF.

The J gene is TRBJ2-1, the V gene TRBV10-3; 8 bases align to TRBD2. The CDR3 has 16 amino acids. J was trimmed by 5 bases and V by 4 bases; bases with no gene match: 10. The germline V gene has CDR1 ENHRY and CDR2 SYGVKD. CDR3 region: CAISGKAGVLDNEQFF. The CDR3 nucleotides are TGTGCCATCAGTGGAAAAGCGGGAGTCTTGGACAATGAGCAGTTCTTC.

The chain uses TRBV6-5 and TRBJ2-3; 7 positions agree with TRBD1. With 2 bases clipped from V and 3 bases from J, the junction kept 8 bases outside the gene matches. The CDR3 runs to 16 residues. Germline V gene data show CDR1 as MNHEY and CDR2 as SVGAGI. CDR3 in amino acids: CASSYMAGGVTDTQYF. CDR3 sequence (DNA): TGTGCCAGCAGTTACATGGCAGGGGGAGTGACAGATACGCAGTATTTT.

The gene calls are TRBV5-5 and TRBJ2-1, with D tentatively TRBD2 (6 bases). The germline V gene has CDR1 SGHKS and CDR2 YYEKEE (reference sequence). V was trimmed by 2 bases and J by 6 bases, leaving 21 bases between them. This CDR3 has 17 amino acids. The CDR3 reads CASSLVRMGTVGNEQFF. The CDR3 DNA reads TGTGCCAGCAGCTTAGTACGGATGGGGACTGTGGGCAATGAGCAGTTCTTC.

The rearrangement uses TRBV19 and TRBJ2-7; TRBD1 aligns across 8 bases. The J segment lost 4 bases and the V segment lost 4 bases, leaving 6 bases of the junction unmatched. Germline V gene sequence: CDR1 LNHDA, CDR2 SQIVND (reference sequence). The CDR3 sequence is 14 residues long. For the CDR3, the DNA is TGTGCCAGTAGTACCCGGACAGGGAAATACGAGCAGTACTTC. This codes for CASSTRTGKYEQYF.

The V and J genes are TRBV30 and TRBJ1-1; 7 positions agree with TRBD1. The CDR3 consists of 15 residues. The germline gives CDR1 GTSNPN, CDR2 SVGIG (reference sequence). V was clipped by 3 bases and J by 4 bases; unmatched bases: 11. The CDR3 protein is CAWSRADRAITEAFF. For the CDR3, the DNA is TGTGCCTGGAGCAGGGCCGACAGGGCCATCACTGAAGCTTTCTTT.

The V call is TRBV15, the J call TRBJ2-5; 9 nucleotides line up with TRBD1. With the DNA end fitting TRBJ2-7 better, the J assignment may be wrong. Germline lookup yields CDR1 LNHNV and CDR2 YYDKDF (reference sequence). The CDR3 consists of 13 residues. The CDR3 here is CATSRGTGLEQYF. CDR3 coding DNA: TGTGCCACCAGCAGGGGGACAGGGCTCGAGCAGTACTTC.

The V and J genes are TRBV5-4 and TRBJ2-2; 7 bases line up with TRBD1. The germline CDR1 and CDR2 sequences are SGHNT and YYREEE (reference sequence). With 0 bases clipped from V and 3 bases from J, the junction kept 11 bases outside the gene matches. This CDR3 has 18 residues. The CDR3 is CASSLAAHRQGYTGELFF. The CDR3 bases are TGTGCCAGCAGCTTGGCCGCACATAGACAGGGATACACCGGGGAGCTGTTTTTT.

This chain links TRBV11-2 with TRBJ2-7, with D unresolved. V shed 0 bases and J shed 2 bases, with 8 bases lying between them. CDR1 SGHAT and CDR2 FQNNGV come from the germline V gene. The CDR3 has 14 amino acids. CDR3 in DNA: TGTGCCAGCAGCTTAGATTTAGTACCCTACGAGCAGTACTTC. Translated: CASSLDLVPYEQYF.

The V and J genes are TRBV28 and TRBJ1-1; TRBD1 matches at 7 bases. Germline CDR1 reads MDHEN; CDR2 reads SYDVKM. CDR3 length equals 12 residues. The trim removed 5 bases at V and 8 bases at J, leaving 5 bases unmatched. CDR3 protein: CASSLNRGEAFF. The CDR3 coding sequence is TGTGCCAGCAGTCTTAACAGGGGAGAAGCTTTCTTT.

V and J are TRBV28 and TRBJ1-5, with D maybe TRBD1 (6 bases). Per germline, CDR1 MDHEN and CDR2 SYDVKM. The CDR3 length is 15 residues. Trimming took off 1 base at V and 3 bases at J, with 10 bases between the two ends. The CDR3 region has the DNA TGTGCCAGCAGTTTATTTGGACAGAACAATCAGCCCCAGCATTTT. Amino acid sequence: CASSLFGQNNQPQHF. The full variable domain, rest sourced from reference TRBV28 and TRBJ1-5, is DVKVTQSSRYLVKRTGEKVFLECVQDMDHENMFWYRQDPGLGLRLIYFSYDVKMKEKGDIPEGYSVSREKKERFSLILESASTNQTSMYLCASSLFGQNNQPQHFGDGTRLSIL.

The chain has TRBV28 and TRBJ2-7; 8 bases line up with TRBD1. The CDR3 spans 17 residues. CDR1 is MDHEN and CDR2 is SYDVKM in the germline V gene. Losses at the gene ends were 6 bases for V and 3 bases for J; bases not matched to a gene: 16. The CDR3 here is CASSLHLGTGKNYEQYF. CDR3 DNA sequence: TGTGCCAGCAGCCTCCACTTGGGGACAGGCAAAAACTACGAGCAGTACTTC.

The gene calls are TRBV2 and TRBJ2-1; 7 nucleotides match TRBD1. The V and J ends lost 7 bases and 8 bases, in that order; junction bases with no gene match: 8. Looked up from germline, CDR1 is SNHLY and CDR2 is FYNNEI. CDR3 size: 13 residues. The CDR3 nucleotides are TGTGCCAGCAAGGGCAGGGGGAAGGATGAGCAGTTCTTC. Protein product: CASKGRGKDEQFF.

A remark on this clone: The germline gene is not matched at one end of the junction; a read error may be the cause. The chain links TRBV29-1 to TRBJ1-1; TRBD1 aligns across 7 bases. CDR3 length: 10 amino acids. Per the germline V gene, CDR1 is SQVTM and CDR2 is ANQGSEA. CDR3 residues: CSVLPGDRAF. The CDR3 region has the DNA TGCAGCGTCCTCCCCGGGGACAGAGCGTTT.

CDR3 in amino acids: CASSPQGRNTEAFF. For the CDR3, the DNA is TGTGCCAGCAGCCCACAGGGAAGGAACACTGAAGCTTTCTTT. The chain recombines TRBV9 with TRBJ1-1, with D possibly matching TRBD1 (6 bases). CDR1 SGDLS and CDR2 YYNGEE come from the germline V gene. This CDR3 contains 14 residues. V lost 4 bases and J 1 base, leaving 11 bases between the germline ends.

The V call is TRBV6-1, the J call TRBJ2-1; D is unresolved. Per the germline V gene, CDR1 is MNHNS and CDR2 is SASEGT. The V end was cut by 0 bases, the J end by 9 bases, with 12 bases between. The CDR3 totals 14 residues. CDR3 in DNA: TGTGCCAGCAGTGAAGCCCGGCGATGGAGTGAGCAGTTCTTC. It codes for CASSEARRWSEQFF.

The V gene is TRBV6-5, the J gene TRBJ2-6; TRBD1 agrees at 9 bases. V dropped 6 bases and J dropped 1; count of bases not matched to a gene: 1. CDR1 MNHEY and CDR2 SVGAGI come from the germline V gene. There are 15 residues in the CDR3. The CDR3 DNA sequence: TGTGCCAGCAGGACAGGGGGGTCTGGGGCCAACGTCCTGACTTTC. Its translation is CASRTGGSGANVLTF.

The genes are TRBV28 and TRBJ2-7; 8 bases align to TRBD2. The CDR3 runs 15 residues. The germline V gene encodes CDR1 MDHEN and CDR2 SYDVKM. V lost 8 bases, J lost 2 bases, and 11 bases stayed unmatched. The CDR3 region is CASSPQDGGAYEQYF. The CDR3 DNA sequence: TGTGCCAGCTCCCCCCAAGACGGGGGGGCCTACGAGCAGTACTTC.

V gene TRBV15 combines with J gene TRBJ2-7; tentatively, D is TRBD2 (6 bases). This CDR3 region has 16 residues. With 0 bases removed from V and 6 bases from J, the gap between germline ends came to 18 bases. The V gene's germline CDR1 is LNHNV and CDR2 YYDKDF (reference sequence). The CDR3 reads CATSRDPGLRGAEQYF. For the CDR3, the DNA is TGTGCCACCAGCAGAGATCCGGGACTCCGAGGGGCCGAGCAGTACTTC. Combining the CDR3 with reference TRBV15 and TRBJ2-7 gives the whole variable domain DAMVIQNPRYQVTQFGKPVTLSCSQTLNHNVMYWYQQKSSQAPKLLFHYYDKDFNNEADTPDNFQSRRPNTSFCFLDIRSPGLGDTAMYLCATSRDPGLRGAEQYFGPGTRLTVT.

The chain recombines TRBV5-4 with TRBJ1-2; D call uncertain. This CDR3 has 15 amino acids. V lost 2 bases to trimming and J lost 4 bases, with 15 bases between them. Germline values: CDR1 SGHNT, CDR2 YYREEE (reference sequence). This CDR3 is CASSFGQATFYGYTF. CDR3 nucleotide sequence: TGTGCCAGCAGCTTTGGTCAAGCGACCTTCTATGGCTACACCTTC.

The chain is built from TRBV5-1 and TRBJ2-7, with 9 bases matching TRBD2. This CDR3 spans 15 amino acids. Trimming cost V 1 base and J 6 bases; bases outside gene matches: 8. CDR1 is SGHRS, CDR2 YFSETQ, per germline. CDR3 sequence reads: CASSLRVAGESEQYF. DNA for the CDR3: TGCGCCAGCAGCTTGCGGGTAGCGGGAGAAAGCGAGCAGTACTTC.

The rearrangement uses TRBV18 and TRBJ2-5, with 8 bases fitting TRBD1. The CDR3 is 16 amino acids. Unmatched junction bases numbered 10, after V lost 3 bases and J lost 4 bases. Germline lookup yields CDR1 KGHSH and CDR2 LQKENI. This CDR3 reads CASSPPGDRTPETQYF. In DNA, the CDR3 is TGTGCCAGCTCACCCCCCGGGGACAGGACCCCAGAGACCCAGTACTTC.

The rearrangement links TRBV30 to TRBJ2-3; D is undetermined. Looked up from germline, CDR1 is GTSNPN and CDR2 is SVGIG (reference sequence). V was pared by 6 bases and J by 1 base, with 14 bases between. The CDR3 has 14 residues. The CDR3 sequence: CACAVVAGTDTQYF. Here the CDR3 DNA reads TGTGCCTGCGCGGTGGTCGCGGGCACAGATACGCAGTATTTT.

The CDR3 loop reads CASSESPGGYGYTF. The CDR3 DNA follows: TGCGCCAGCAGTGAGTCCCCAGGGGGCTATGGCTACACCTTC. The V call is TRBV10-1, the J call TRBJ1-2; 7 nucleotides align to TRBD1. There are 14 residues in the CDR3. CDR1 and CDR2 (germline): WNHNN, SYGVQD (reference sequence). The ends lost 0 bases at V and 4 bases at J; junction bases unmatched: 2.

The chain employs TRBV7-9 and TRBJ1-5; D might be TRBD1 (5 bases). Looked up from germline, CDR1 is SEHNR and CDR2 is FQNEAQ (reference sequence). V was pared by 5 bases and J by 1 base, with 15 bases between. This CDR3 has 16 amino acids. CDR3 coding DNA: TGTGCCAGCAGCCTCTCACAGGACGGGAGCAATCAGCCCCAGCATTTT. This translates into CASSLSQDGSNQPQHF.

The CDR3 DNA reads TGTGCCAGCAGCACTCCCTTCGGGGGGAGCTATGGCTACACCTTC. Its translation is CASSTPFGGSYGYTF. The rearrangement links TRBV5-5 to TRBJ1-2; a weak D match, TRBD1 (5 bases). V lost 4 bases, J lost 4 bases, and 17 bases lay in between. The CDR3 extends over 15 amino acids. In germline, CDR1 is SGHKS, CDR2 YYEKEE (reference sequence).

This chain uses TRBV19 with TRBJ1-5; 8 bases are shared with TRBD1. The CDR3 length is 15 residues. Germline CDR1 is LNHDA and CDR2 is SQIVND (reference sequence). Trimming took 4 bases from V and 5 from J; bases not matched to a gene: 7. The DNA of the CDR3 is TGTGCCAGTAGTACTAGACAGGGGAGAGATCAGCCCCAGCATTTT. Translating gives CASSTRQGRDQPQHF.

V is TRBV10-3 and J is TRBJ2-7, with 12 positions matching TRBD1. With V trimmed by 4 bases and J by 4 bases, 8 bases remained unmatched. CDR1 is ENHRY, CDR2 SYGVKD, per germline. This CDR3 spans 16 amino acids. Here the CDR3 DNA reads TGTGCCATCAGTGGCTGGGACAGGGGGCCGTTATACGAGCAGTACTTC. This encodes CAISGWDRGPLYEQYF.

The genes are TRBV2 and TRBJ1-5; 7 bases are shared with TRBD1. This CDR3 has 15 amino acids. The V segment lost 8 bases and the J segment 4 bases; nucleotides outside the gene matches: 11. The V gene's germline CDR1 is SNHLY and CDR2 FYNNEI. The CDR3 DNA reads as TGTGCCAGCCAGGTGGGCCAGGGGGGAAATCAGCCCCAGCATTTT. This gives the protein CASQVGQGGNQPQHF. The full variable domain, with the rest looked up from reference TRBV2 and TRBJ1-5, is EPEVTQTPSHQVTQMGQEVILRCVPISNHLYFYWYRQILGQKVEFLVSFYNNEISEKSEIFDDQFSVERPDGSNFTLKIRSTKLEDSAMYFCASQVGQGGNQPQHFGDGTRLSIL.

V gene TRBV6-5 combines with J gene TRBJ2-2; tentative D call: TRBD1 (6 bases). Germline V gene data show CDR1 as MNHEY and CDR2 as SVGAGI. The V end lost 5 bases, the J end lost 0 bases, and 10 bases lay between the germline ends. CDR3 length: 15 amino acids. The CDR3 is CASSPQGANTGELFF. The DNA for the CDR3 is TGTGCCAGCAGTCCACAGGGAGCGAACACCGGGGAGCTGTTTTTT.